The T cell receptor (beta chain) under discussion was sequenced for a study of patients and donors after allogeneic stem cell transplantation. Via MiXCR, TCRdb re-called the RT-PCR reads, giving one row per CDR3 protein. This sample carries 150,000 to 200,000 distinct CDR3 sequences, around 28% of them seen once, and the ten largest clones take around 3%. The clonotype was recovered from a human donor who was either an allogeneic HSCT recipient or a stem cell or donor lymphocyte infusion donor (not recorded which). It is not recorded whose cells these are; they may come from a transplant donor. The specimen was blood, either unsorted or a sorted T cell fraction (not recorded which).

The CDR3 DNA reads TGTGCCAGCAGTTACGGAGGGGGGGCCAAAAACATTCAGTACTTC. Its translation: CASSYGGGAKNIQYF. The chain uses TRBV6-5 and TRBJ2-4; D may correspond to TRBD1 or TRBD2 (6 bases each). In germline, CDR1 is MNHEY, CDR2 SVGAGI. This CDR3 has 15 residues. Trimming cost V 2 bases and J 1 base, with 9 bases left between them.